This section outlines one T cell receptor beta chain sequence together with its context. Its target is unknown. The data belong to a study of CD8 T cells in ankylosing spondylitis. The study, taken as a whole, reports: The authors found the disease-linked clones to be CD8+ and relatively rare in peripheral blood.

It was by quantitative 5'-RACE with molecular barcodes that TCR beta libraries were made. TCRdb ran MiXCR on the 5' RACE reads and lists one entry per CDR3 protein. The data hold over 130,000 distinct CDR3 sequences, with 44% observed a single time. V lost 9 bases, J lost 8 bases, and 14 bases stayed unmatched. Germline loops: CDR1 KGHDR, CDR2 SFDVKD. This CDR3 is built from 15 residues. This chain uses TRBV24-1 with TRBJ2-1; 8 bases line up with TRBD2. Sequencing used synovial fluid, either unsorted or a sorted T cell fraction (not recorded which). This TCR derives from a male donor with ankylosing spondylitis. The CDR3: CATSAGASGWDEQFF. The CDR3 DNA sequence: TGTGCCACCTCCGCGGGCGCTAGCGGGTGGGATGAGCAGTTCTTC.